This T cell receptor beta chain was sequenced for a study of blood T cell repertoires in COVID-19. Study background: From the United States, Italy and Spain came samples of acute and convalescent COVID-19. Sources were T cells, B-cell-depleted T cells, or PBMCs; the material itself was cDNA or gDNA.

TCRdb's copy holds only in-frame clones and misses some; the assay was immunoSEQ multiplex PCR. Of approximately 50,000 clones listed, about nine tenths are singletons. V shed 4 bases, J shed 6 bases, and the junction held 11 bases outside the gene matches. The V gene's germline CDR1 is MDHEN and CDR2 SYDVKM. The CDR3 sequence is 16 residues long. The rearrangement links TRBV28 to TRBJ2-1; 8 bases agree with TRBD1. The sequenced material came from peripheral blood. This clonotype was sampled from a man in his 70s with acute or convalescent COVID-19. The CDR3 nucleotides read TGTGCCAGCAGTTCAATAGGACAGGGTGAACCCAATGAGCAGTTCTTC. This codes for CASSSIGQGEPNEQFF.